Listed below are T cell receptor beta chains from one sample, sequenced in a study of cytomegalovirus exposure and HLA in healthy donors. Sequencing used immunoSEQ multiplex PCR; TCRdb keeps in-frame clones, though not all of them. This sample yields some 96,000 clones, of which 70% to 80% are seen a single time; roughly 20% belongs to the top ten. The sequenced sample was PBMCs. These receptors all stem from a woman in her sixties or seventies in good health and CMV-seropositive. Each CDR3 is given without its conserved first and last residue. D genes are given only for firm matches.

>TRBV7-2|.|TRBJ1-5
ASSFAGPQH
>TRBV5-1|.|TRBJ2-7
ASSFSQGYEQY
>TRBV6-6|TRBD2|TRBJ2-3
ASSPWGEGRPDTQY
>TRBV7-2|TRBD1|TRBJ2-3
ASSLRTGSRTDTQY
>TRBV9|.|TRBJ1-2
ASGAGGFNGRSRGYT
>TRBV11-3|TRBD2|TRBJ2-2
ASSLGRGARTGELF
>TRBV6-1|TRBD1|TRBJ1-5
ASRDRDQPQH
>TRBV4-2|TRBD2|TRBJ2-7
ASSQDGTSGTAGEQY
>TRBV19|TRBD2|TRBJ2-3
ASQTSGSLDTQY
>TRBV6-5|.|TRBJ1-1
ASSYSITGLNTEAF
>TRBV15|.|TRBJ1-3
ATSRDRTRGNTIY
>TRBV7-9|TRBD2|TRBJ2-5
ASSKAGGGETQY
>TRBV5-1|.|TRBJ1-2
ASSLTATAVYGYT
>TRBV5-1|.|TRBJ2-1
ASSLQSPSYNEQF
>TRBV6-6|.|TRBJ1-2
ASSLGQGPLDT
>TRBV5-6|.|TRBJ1-2
ASSLDRNYGYT
>TRBV27|.|TRBJ1-2
ASKSEGGHGYT
>TRBV11-2|TRBD2|TRBJ2-5
ASSLGGRETQY
>TRBV10-2|TRBD1|.
ASSRTGGVYEQY
>TRBV5-6|TRBD1|TRBJ2-7
ASSDQGARLFYEQY
>TRBV28|TRBD1|TRBJ1-5
ASRPQGNQPQH
>TRBV4-1|TRBD1|TRBJ1-1
ASSQDGRDRAAF
>TRBV2|TRBD2|TRBJ2-1
ASSAEGGSINEQF
>TRBV2|.|TRBJ2-1
ASSVGQYNEQF
>TRBV7-2|TRBD1|TRBJ1-1
ASSPRQGAMSF
>TRBV15|.|TRBJ2-3
ATSRGSSSLTDTQY
>TRBV6-1|.|TRBJ1-5
ASSEFGGGNQPQH
>TRBV27|.|TRBJ2-7
ASRGIGSYEQY
>TRBV5-6|TRBD2|TRBJ2-1
ASSFRGGGPEQF
>TRBV2|.|TRBJ2-2
ASSEMGPGELF
>TRBV2|.|TRBJ2-1
ASTQDRRF
>TRBV6-1|.|TRBJ1-4
ASLRATNEKLF
>TRBV9|TRBD2|TRBJ2-1
ASSVGLAADNEQF
>TRBV27|TRBD2|TRBJ2-1
ASSLGLAGVSEQF